This T cell receptor (beta chain) originates from a study of T cell repertoires in urothelial bladder cancer. At the level of the study: Resected lesion stages: three cT0, three cTa, three cT1, three cT2+.

Points from the study as a whole: Urothelial carcinoma specimens: median approximately 6,000 T cells versus around 26,000 in benign.

V lost 4 bases to trimming and J lost 0 bases, with 17 bases between them. This CDR3 is 17 amino acids long. In germline, CDR1 is SGHTA, CDR2 FQGTGA. With respect to this clone: Antigen: not known.

TCRdb's table, derived via immunoSEQ multiplex PCR, lists solely in-frame clones and lacks some. The sample contains under 15,000 clones, 66% of which appear only once. The sequence was collected from a human donor with urothelial carcinoma. Sequencing was done on a sample of tumor-infiltrating cells from bladder cancer. J is TRBJ2-3 and V is TRBV7-3; tentatively, D is TRBD1 or TRBD2 (6 bases each). This CDR3 reads CASSSKGGTKSTDTQYF. CDR3 DNA: TGTGCCAGCAGCTCCAAGGGGGGAACGAAGAGCACAGATACGCAGTATTTT.